The rows below give T cell receptor beta chains drawn from one sample of a study of radiotherapy plus CTLA-4 blockade in lung cancer. The method was immunoSEQ multiplex PCR; TCRdb's version includes in-frame clones alone and lacks a portion of them. The data show approximately 80,000 clones, more than 60% seen once. This sample comprised peripheral blood, obtained from a patient treated with radiotherapy plus ipilimumab. These TCRs come from a human donor with non-small cell lung cancer whose response to radiotherapy plus ipilimumab could not be evaluated. Some clones in this sample may be carry-over from other donors' samples. Each CDR3 is given with its conserved first and last residue. A D gene is named only where the DNA matches it firmly. Clone size is shown for a subset of rows, as once, few, many or a class of expanded clone.

TGTGCCAGCAGTGCCCTCGATCCGGGAGGTGAAAAACTGTTTTTT	CASSALDPGGEKLFF	NA	TRBJ1-4	TRBV2	NA
TGTGCCAGCAGTGGGACAGGCTATGGCTACACCTTC	CASSGTGYGYTF	few	TRBJ1-2	TRBV28	TRBD1
TGTGCCAGCAGCTTATACAGGAACACTGAAGCTTTCTTT	CASSLYRNTEAFF	NA	TRBJ1-1	TRBV7-8	NA
TGTGCCAGCTCACCAGGTCAGCAGGGGAATTCACCCCTCCACTTT	CASSPGQQGNSPLHF	NA	TRBJ1-6	TRBV18	NA
TGTGCCAGCAGTCGAGCGGGGGCAAACACCGGGGAGCTGTTTTTT	CASSRAGANTGELFF	NA	TRBJ2-2	TRBV6-1	TRBD2
TGCAGCGTTCTACCACCGGGACAGGGTGGTGGCTACACCTTC	CSVLPPGQGGGYTF	NA	TRBJ1-2	TRBV29-1	TRBD1
TGTGCCAGCAGTATGGAATACCAGGGAGGTGAGCAGTTCTTC	CASSMEYQGGEQFF	NA	TRBJ2-1	TRBV25-1	NA
TGTGCCAGCAGCCCGGGACTATTCCTCTCCTACGAGCAGTACTTC	CASSPGLFLSYEQYF	NA	TRBJ2-7	TRBV11-2	TRBD2
TGTGCCAGCAGGCGAAGGCCCCAGGGGGCGCTTACAGATACGCAGTATTTT	CASRRRPQGALTDTQYF	NA	TRBJ2-3	TRBV5-4	TRBD1
TGTGCCAGCAGCGCAACGACAGGTCCCTACGAGCAGTACTTC	CASSATTGPYEQYF	once	TRBJ2-7	TRBV9	NA
TGTGCCAGCAGCCCCCAGGGCCAAGAGACCCAGTACTTC	CASSPQGQETQYF	NA	TRBJ2-5	TRBV11-1	NA
TGTGCCAGCAGCTTAGAGCGGGCCCCTAGGTATGGCTACACCTTC	CASSLERAPRYGYTF	few	TRBJ1-2	TRBV7-8	NA
TGTGCCAGCAGTGACGAAGCAGGTGCTGGGGAGCTGTTTTTT	CASSDEAGAGELFF	NA	TRBJ2-2	TRBV6-4	NA
TGTGCCAGCAGCGCGGACCGGACAGGGGCTAACTATGGCTACACCTTC	CASSADRTGANYGYTF	NA	TRBJ1-2	TRBV9	TRBD1
TGTGCCAGCAGCTCAGGAATAGCGGGGGGGCTCAATGAGCAGTTCTTC	CASSSGIAGGLNEQFF	few	TRBJ2-1	TRBV28	TRBD2
TGTGCCAGCAGTATTACAGGGGTCGGCGAGCGGTTCTTC	CASSITGVGERFF	NA	TRBJ2-1	TRBV2	TRBD1
TGTGCCAGCAGCTTAACAGGGGGACTCACTGAAGCTTTCTTT	CASSLTGGLTEAFF	NA	TRBJ1-1	TRBV5-4	TRBD1
TGTGCCAGCAGCCTTTTAAGGGGCGGCGAGCAGTACTTC	CASSLLRGGEQYF	NA	TRBJ2-7	TRBV14	NA
TGTGCCAGCAGTTACGGGAGGACCGGGGAGCTGTTTTTT	CASSYGRTGELFF	NA	TRBJ2-2	TRBV6-6	NA
TGCGCCAGCAGCTTGAGTGGGACAGTACTTAACTATGGCTACACCTTC	CASSLSGTVLNYGYTF	once	TRBJ1-2	TRBV5-1	TRBD1
TGCGCCAGCAGCTCCTTGACAGGGAACACTGAAGCTTTCTTT	CASSSLTGNTEAFF	NA	TRBJ1-1	TRBV5-1	NA
TGTGCCAGCAGAGGTGGGGGGGGATACAATCAGCCCCAGCATTTT	CASRGGGGYNQPQHF	NA	TRBJ1-5	TRBV6-1	NA
TGTGCCAGCCCGGGAGGGAATGACTTC	CASPGGNDF	NA	TRBJ2-7	TRBV21-1	NA
TGTGCCAGTAGAGACAGGGGGGCTCAGCCCCAGCATTTT	CASRDRGAQPQHF	NA	TRBJ1-5	TRBV19	TRBD1
TGTGCCTGGACCAGACAGGGCGGGAATTCACCCCTCCACTTT	CAWTRQGGNSPLHF	NA	TRBJ1-6	TRBV30	TRBD1
TGTGCCAGCAGCCACGTGACAGGGCTCAACTATGGCTACACCTTC	CASSHVTGLNYGYTF	NA	TRBJ1-2	TRBV7-9	TRBD1
TGTGCCAGCAGTGTTGCCAGGCGAGCTAATGAAAAACTGTTTTTT	CASSVARRANEKLFF	NA	TRBJ1-4	TRBV6-1	NA
TGTGCCAGTAGTATTTCCACCGGGACAGGCTACGAGCAGTACTTC	CASSISTGTGYEQYF	NA	TRBJ2-7	TRBV19	TRBD1
TGTGCCAGCAGCCCGCGGACTAGCGGGGTATCCTACAATGAGCAGTTCTTC	CASSPRTSGVSYNEQFF	once	TRBJ2-1	TRBV13	TRBD2
TGTGCCAGCAGCTTACACAGCTTAGTAACCTTC	CASSLHSLVTF	NA	TRBJ1-2	TRBV11-1	NA
TGCGCCAGCAGCCGGACATCTCGGGGGGGCTTAAGTGTGGAGACCCAGTACTTC	CASSRTSRGGLSVETQYF	NA	TRBJ2-5	TRBV5-1	TRBD2
TGTGCCAGCAGTTACACAGGGGGGCACTCCTACGAGCAGTACTTC	CASSYTGGHSYEQYF	NA	TRBJ2-7	TRBV6-5	TRBD1
TGTGCCAGTAAACTATGGGAGGCGGGGGATGGCTACACCTTC	CASKLWEAGDGYTF	NA	TRBJ1-2	TRBV19	NA
TGTGCCAGCAGTTCGGTCACAGATACGCAGTATTTT	CASSSVTDTQYF	few	TRBJ2-3	TRBV28	NA
TGTGCCAGCAAAAATTTAGGGGGATCTGGAAACACCATATATTTT	CASKNLGGSGNTIYF	NA	TRBJ1-3	TRBV28	NA
TGTGCCAGCAGTTACAACTCAGGGGACGAGCAGTACTTC	CASSYNSGDEQYF	NA	TRBJ2-7	TRBV6-5	NA
TGTGCCAGCTCACCAGGACGGCAGAACACCGGGGAGCTGTTTTTT	CASSPGRQNTGELFF	NA	TRBJ2-2	TRBV18	NA
TGCGCCAGCAGCTTGGGTACAGGCCAAGAGACCCAGTACTTC	CASSLGTGQETQYF	once	TRBJ2-5	TRBV5-1	NA
TGTGCCTGGAGTGGAGACAGGGCCTTCGAAAAACTGTTTTTT	CAWSGDRAFEKLFF	once	TRBJ1-4	TRBV30	TRBD1
TGCGCCAGCAGCCGAACCAGGGGAGATAATTCACCCCTCCACTTT	CASSRTRGDNSPLHF	few	TRBJ1-6	TRBV4-3	NA
TGTGCCAGCAGCACGAGAGGCAGGGATGATTACGAGCAGTACTTC	CASSTRGRDDYEQYF	once	TRBJ2-7	TRBV5-6	NA
TGTGCCAGCAGTTTAAGGGGATGGGACAGCTATGGCTACACCTTC	CASSLRGWDSYGYTF	once	TRBJ1-2	TRBV28	TRBD1